This TCR beta chain was recovered during a study of Ad26.COV2.S vaccination and SARS-CoV-2 variants. Broader study findings: Vaccine and placebo groups showed comparable non-spike TCR breadth. Vaccine recipients surpassed placebo recipients in spike-specific TCR breadth.

Treatment: approximately 18 received Ad26.COV2.S at low or high dose, single or two shots; roughly 5 received placebo; per-sample allocation not given. After the first vaccine or placebo injection, samples were drawn on day 63. Expressing Wuhan-strain SARS-CoV-2 spike, an Ad26 vector served as the vaccine. Libraries were prepared by immunoSEQ multiplex PCR; TCRdb keeps only in-frame clonotypes and omits some of them. The sample has 380,000 or so clones; around 89% are singletons. A word on this clone: No antigen is known for it.

Sequenced here: peripheral blood, sampled in a trial of Ad26.COV2.S vaccine versus placebo. The origin of this receptor is a person aged 18-60 years who received the Ad26.COV2.S COVID-19 vaccine or a placebo.

The CDR3 protein is CASSPGADYGYTF. CDR3 bases: TGTGCCAGCTCACCGGGAGCGGACTATGGCTACACCTTC. The chain couples TRBV18 to TRBJ1-2; D uncertain. V lost 3 bases and J 3 bases, leaving 8 bases between the germline ends. The germline gives CDR1 KGHSH, CDR2 LQKENI. This CDR3 contains 13 residues. Based on the CDR3 plus reference TRBV18 and TRBJ1-2, the full variable domain is NAGVMQNPRHLVRRRGQEARLRCSPMKGHSHVYWYRQLPEEGLKFMVYLQKENIIDESGMPKERFSAEFPKEGPSILRIQQVVRGDSAAYFCASSPGADYGYTFGSGTRLTVV.